This T cell receptor (beta chain) was identified during a study of T cell changes during pregnancy in multiple sclerosis. The assay was immunoSEQ multiplex PCR, and TCRdb's table has in-frame clones only and misses some. The sample carries 50,000 to 55,000 clones, 80% to 95% recorded once. Germline V gene sequence: CDR1 SGHRS, CDR2 YFSETQ. This CDR3 spans 17 amino acids. Deletions cut 3 bases from V and 2 bases from J, with 20 bases between. This clonotype was obtained from a female donor with multiple sclerosis, enrolled in a pregnancy study. The chain couples TRBV5-1 to TRBJ2-5; tentative D call: TRBD1 (6 bases). The source material was CD4+ T cells from peripheral blood mononuclear cells, sampled after pregnancy. The CDR3 region is CASSWGHRTERQETQYF. CDR3 nucleotides: TGCGCCAGCAGCTGGGGCCATAGGACAGAAAGACAAGAGACCCAGTACTTC.